Listed below are T cell receptor beta chains from one sample, sequenced in a study of breast tumors, draining lymph nodes, adjacent tissues. TCRdb called the multiplex PCR reads again in MiXCR, with one record for every CDR3 protein. The sample records some 97,000 distinct CDR3 sequences, about 20% being singletons. Source material: axillary lymph node tissue. These receptors were obtained from a female donor with breast cancer. Some clones in this sample may be carry-over from other donors' samples. The CDR3 runs from the conserved cysteine through the conserved F or W. Fields, in order: V gene, J gene, D gene, clone size, CDR3 protein, CDR3 DNA. A D gene is named only where the DNA matches it firmly. Clone size appears in some rows only: once, few, many, or a class for an expanded clone.

TRBV20-1	TRBJ1-3	NA	NA	CSVRDGGGGNTIYF	TGCAGTGTTAGAGACGGGGGGGGTGGAAACACCATATATTTT
TRBV28	TRBJ1-2	TRBD1	few	CASKAGGLYGYTF	TGTGCCAGCAAGGCAGGGGGACTCTATGGCTACACCTTC
TRBV2	TRBJ2-7	TRBD1	many	CASRTGKDYEQYF	TGTGCCAGCCGGACAGGGAAAGATTACGAGCAGTACTTC
TRBV30	TRBJ1-4	NA	many	CAWSGSIHEKLFF	TGTGCCTGGAGTGGTTCAATTCATGAAAAACTGTTTTTT
TRBV28	TRBJ2-3	NA	NA	CASSLRGLDTQYF	TGTGCCAGCAGTCTCCGGGGGTTAGATACGCAGTATTTT
TRBV19	TRBJ1-5	NA	many	CASRKSRDSNQPQHF	TGTGCCAGTAGGAAAAGTCGGGATAGCAATCAGCCCCAGCATTTT
TRBV28	TRBJ2-1	NA	few	CASSSTGTGWAYNEQFF	TGTGCCAGCAGTTCGACCGGGACGGGTTGGGCCTACAATGAGCAGTTCTTC
TRBV7-7	TRBJ2-2	NA	NA	CASSLVMNTGELFF	TGTGCCAGCAGCTTAGTAATGAACACCGGGGAGCTGTTTTTT
TRBV24-1	TRBJ2-6	TRBD2	many	CATSEAGGISGANVLTF	TGTGCCACCAGTGAGGCGGGAGGAATCTCTGGGGCCAACGTCCTGACTTTC
TRBV5-6	TRBJ2-7	NA	many	CASSSLAYEQYF	TGTGCCAGCAGCTCCTTGGCGTACGAGCAGTACTTC
TRBV18	TRBJ2-5	NA	NA	CASSPLGIQETQYF	TGTGCCAGCTCACCACTGGGCATTCAAGAGACCCAGTACTTC
TRBV11-2	TRBJ2-2	TRBD2	few	CASSLPWTSSSTGELFF	TGTGCCAGCAGCCTACCCTGGACTAGTAGTTCCACCGGGGAGCTGTTTTTT
TRBV11-2	TRBJ2-3	NA	few	CASSLVGGKDTDTQYF	TGTGCCAGCAGCTTAGTTGGGGGGAAAGACACAGATACGCAGTATTTT
TRBV5-1	TRBJ2-7	NA	many	CASSPSGGYEQYF	TGCGCCAGCAGCCCCTCAGGGGGGTACGAGCAGTACTTC
TRBV30	TRBJ2-1	TRBD2	few	CAWSVRGGQNEQFF	TGTGCCTGGAGTGTCCGGGGGGGCCAGAATGAGCAGTTCTTC
TRBV5-4	TRBJ1-5	NA	few	CASSLEGKPQHF	TGTGCCAGCAGCTTGGAAGGGAAGCCCCAGCATTTT
TRBV6-5	TRBJ2-1	NA	many	CASSTPYNEQFF	TGTGCCAGCAGTACCCCATACAATGAGCAGTTCTTC
TRBV2	TRBJ2-7	NA	many	CASSEGLGYEQYF	TGTGCCAGCAGTGAAGGTTTGGGCTACGAGCAGTACTTC
TRBV3-1	TRBJ1-6	NA	NA	CASSTRVNSPLHF	TGTGCCAGCAGCACCAGGGTGAACTCACCCCTCCACTTT
TRBV6-6	TRBJ2-2	NA	few	CASNRGQSTGELFF	TGTGCCAGCAATAGAGGGCAATCAACCGGGGAGCTGTTTTTT
TRBV7-9	TRBJ1-6	NA	many	CASSLDSNSPLHF	TGTGCCAGCAGCTTAGACAGTAATTCACCCCTCCACTTT
TRBV19	TRBJ1-5	NA	NA	CASTLTIFPSGNQPQHF	TGTGCCAGTACTCTCACGATATTTCCCTCGGGCAATCAGCCCCAGCATTTT